The clone carrying this T cell receptor (beta chain) was seen a few times. What it binds is not known. The sample originates from a study of T cells in localized non-small cell lung cancer. Findings of the study overall: Tumor showed lower T cell clonality than uninvolved adjacent lung, where it was highest. Appearance in adjacent lung was seen for a median around 58 of the top 100 tumor clones.

The CDR3 runs 13 residues. The V segment lost 6 bases and the J segment 8 bases; nucleotides outside the gene matches: 9. The germline V gene encodes CDR1 SGHTA and CDR2 FQGTGA. Sequencing used immunoSEQ multiplex PCR; TCRdb keeps in-frame clones, though not all of them. The sample carries 25,000 to 40,000 clones, around 82% recorded once. Sequencing used peripheral blood, obtained before any cancer treatment. The TCR was taken from a male donor aged 60 or over with stage II squamous cell lung carcinoma. The chain joins TRBV7-3 to TRBJ1-2; 7 bases are shared with TRBD1. DNA of the CDR3: TGTGCCAGCAGTCTACCCGGACAGGCCGGCTACACCTTC. It codes for CASSLPGQAGYTF.